This T cell receptor (beta chain) is from a study of cytomegalovirus exposure and HLA in healthy donors listed by TCRdb under 2017. Regarding the study in general: According to an earlier analysis of several hundred of the donors, some 180 million T cells yielded some 120 million unique TCR beta sequences and about 280 Gb of sequence data. An early release that covered about 600 HLA-typed donors contained about 300 gigabases of sequencing data and some 87 million unique TCR sequences. Among the roughly 390 genotyped donors, around 81% belonged to the genetic ancestry cluster associated with self-reported Caucasian donors. The aim of the study was to test whether cataloging public T cell receptors could identify signatures of past pathogen exposure. The study used immunosequencing to profile the T cell repertoires of under 700 subjects and linked those repertoires to cytomegalovirus serostatus. Along with the roughly 700-subject first cohort, a separate validation cohort of over a hundred different subjects was used. To predict cytomegalovirus infection status, the study brought together high-throughput TCR immunosequencing, statistical association of individual TCRs with disease status, and machine learning. In a later analysis, previously published TCR beta repertoires from 600 to 850 donors were re-analyzed and high-resolution HLA genotyping was added so that TCR occurrence patterns could be studied. In the later analysis, no new phenotypic data were used to find candidate immune exposures; instead, reliance was placed on TCR beta sequences and their occurrence across donors. An earlier analysis of roughly 580 of the donors used high-throughput TCR beta sequencing to judge whether each TCR beta V gene segment behaved as functional or pseudogenic. Donor age, sex, ethnicity and CMV serostatus were compiled alongside the repertoire data. A later genetic analysis took genome-wide SNP genotypes for about three fifths of the 666 donors and used that subset as a discovery cohort. All discovery cohort repertoires had been generated on a single sequencing platform. Both class I and class II loci were covered by HLA typing, at four-digit resolution. The number of typed donors differed by locus: about 629-630 for A, B, C, DRB1 and DQB1; 522 for DQA1; about 600 for DPA1; and about 450 for DPB1. Several DR-DQ haplotypes were treated as single units for association and clustering because of strong linkage in the cohort. On average, roughly 240,000 unique TCR beta nucleotide sequences were sequenced per donor among about 400 genotyped donors of the cohort, with 15% to 20% of those sequences being non-productive. The investigation overall reported the following: Because counts were too low, about 18 rarely observed V segments, including chromosome 9 orphons, were left out of the earlier analysis of 587 of the donors. A total of about 180 TCR beta chains were listed by the study as associated with cytomegalovirus. According to a later analysis, parvovirus B19, influenza, CMV and Epstein-Barr virus appeared linked to several top co-occurrence clusters. The classifier was reported to diagnose cytomegalovirus status with high specificity and sensitivity in both the original and validation cohorts. For the cohort, immune exposure information was limited to CMV serostatus. In an earlier analysis of around 600 of the donors, most TCR beta V segments were observed in productive rearrangements about 87% or about 30% of the time, broadly matching IMGT annotations. The 87-base-pair reads could not distinguish some IMGT-functional V segments, including TRBV6-2 and TRBV6-3, so those segments were excluded. Compared with equally common non-associated chains, HLA-associated TCR beta chains in a later analysis were more clonally expanded and had lower generation probabilities. Because some donors lacked HLA typing at each locus, the association tests relied only on the typed subset. A later analysis associated 15,000 to 20,000 TCR beta sequences with specific HLA alleles at a false discovery rate of 0.05. A cluster of highly shared sequence variants was judged likely to represent a technical artifact of the sequencing pipeline. Assigning TCR associations to individual alleles was difficult when HLA alleles, especially DR and DQ, strongly co-occurred. A later analysis found that TCR association rates varied across HLA loci, with DRB1 alleles showing the most associated TCRs and HLA-C alleles the fewest. Most TCR sequences were observed very rarely across donors, whereas some public TCRs were present in many individuals. A further reported finding was that TCR beta sequences accurately predicted the HLA-A and HLA-B alleles for most subjects in the first cohort. In a later genetic analysis, fewer N-insertions in productive TCRs were reported among donors in an Asian-associated ancestry cluster than the roughly 640-donor mean. According to the authors, the approach could potentially be generalized to other disease states and immunological phenotypes. Most CMV-associated TCR beta chains appeared to be HLA-restricted in a later analysis, and the HLA associations seemed to be driven largely by CMV exposure. Three of the identified cytomegalovirus-associated TCR beta chains were confirmed in vitro to be specific for cytomegalovirus antigens. The presence/absence analyses assumed that sequencing depth was roughly uniform across donors, and that assumption may not be true. In a later genetic analysis, a missense DCLRE1C variant was associated with V-gene and J-gene trimming of TCR beta chains, and the association was replicated in an independent cohort. Correlated functional status among segregating V segments might be attributable to linkage disequilibrium, but an unknown experimental factor could not be ruled out. This cohort had only TCR beta chains sequenced, and the lack of alpha or paired-chain data limited which features could be detected.

The cohort consisted of 600 to 750 healthy bone marrow donors. Cohort members were all nominally healthy when sampled, although unrecorded immune exposures were likely present. The donor was CMV seronegative and belonged to the group of under 400 seronegative cohort members. A peripheral blood sample was provided by each donor, and peripheral blood mononuclear cells were used for TCR beta sequencing. Genomic DNA extraction from the blood cell samples was performed with the Qiagen DNeasy Blood Extraction Kit. In regard to this clone: Its antigen target is currently unknown. Base qualities are not at hand, and no much larger clone is one base apart.

The method behind the library was the immunoSEQ multiplex PCR assay. For the multiplex PCR, a mixture combining 60 forward primers for TCR Vbeta segments and 13 reverse primers for TCR Jbeta segments was used. The CDR3 region of rearranged TCR beta genes was amplified from genomic DNA by a multiplex PCR assay. The Illumina HiSeq System was used to sequence the amplified TCR beta libraries as 87-base-pair reads. The study's own analysis went as follows. A later analysis counted about 80 million unique TCR beta chains across the 640 or so repertoires, and roughly 11 million of these chains were shared by at least two donors. Raw reads were error-corrected and collapsed into unique sequences with a nearest-neighbor algorithm that merged closely related sequences to remove PCR and sequencing errors. Alignment of CDR3 sequences to IMGT reference sequences was used to assign V, D and J gene segments. Each retained sequence needed at least a six-nucleotide match to both a V gene segment and a J gene segment. Rearrangements were called productive when the CDR3 lacked stop codons and stayed in frame with V and J; all others were non-productive. Following IMGT convention, CDR3 was defined as the stretch from the second conserved V-encoded cysteine up to the conserved J-encoded phenylalanine. The earlier analysis of about 570 of the donors excluded any sequence lacking an unambiguous match to a single V gene segment. An earlier analysis of just under 600 of the donors called V segments functional above 56.7% productive rearrangements and segregating when the between-donor standard deviation exceeded 5%. A statistical classification framework was built for diagnosing cytomegalovirus status from the catalog of TCR beta chain sequences. V and J gene assignment, in a later analysis, came from comparing TCR nucleotide sequences with IMGT/GENE-DB human TR gene sequences. The TCRdist pipeline was used in a later analysis to assign CDR3 sequences and most-parsimonious VDJ recombination scenarios. In a later analysis, each TCR beta chain was defined by its CDR3 amino acid sequence together with its V-gene family, and reads without a unique V-gene family were excluded. To address suspected cross-contamination and a sequencing artifact, a later analysis removed over 500 highly shared, low-generation-probability nucleotide sequences. In a later analysis, a clonal expansion index for each public chain was calculated from normalized within-repertoire ranks of inferred template counts. A later analysis computed generation probabilities with a VDJ recombination model fitted to out-of-frame rearrangements, and checked the results against IGoR. Hypergeometric tests were used in a later analysis to score TCR-TCR, TCR-HLA and TCR-CMV co-occurrence, with a repertoire-size bias correction applied to the TCR pairs. In a later analysis, false discovery rates were estimated by permuting HLA or CMV assignments 20 times. A later analysis grouped co-occurring TCRs with DBSCAN, adding TCRdist sequence similarity when clustering within HLA-allele-positive subsets. Repertoires with fewer than 30,000 or more than 120,000 public chains were left out of co-occurrence clustering, as were a handful of repertoires with anomalous nucleotide sharing. Held by TCRdb, this immuneACCESS table contains in-frame sequences only and omits some clones. Under half of the omission traces to an unresolved V gene where checked; the cause of the rest is unknown. The DNA gave D and trimming, while V, J and clone size come from that table. The sample yields 90,000 to 120,000 clones; about 85% were counted once. Of the sample, around 2.4% is held by the ten largest clones.

The CDR3 sequence holds 16 residues, the cysteine and phenylalanine included. The kept DNA is CDR3 alone, 48 bases in frame from the first base. Relative to germline, V is 7 bases shorter and J is 0 bases shorter, with 16 bases between their ends. The germline V gene provides CDR1 SNHLY and CDR2 FYNNEI. Sequences were obtained from PBMCs. The rearranged segments are TRBV2 and TRBJ2-1, with an unclear D gene assignment. The sequence was obtained from a young man in good health and CMV-seronegative. This receptor has the CDR3 CASTGEVESSYNEQFF. The DNA sequence reads TGTGCCAGCACCGGAGAGGTGGAAAGCTCCTACAATGAGCAGTTCTTC.